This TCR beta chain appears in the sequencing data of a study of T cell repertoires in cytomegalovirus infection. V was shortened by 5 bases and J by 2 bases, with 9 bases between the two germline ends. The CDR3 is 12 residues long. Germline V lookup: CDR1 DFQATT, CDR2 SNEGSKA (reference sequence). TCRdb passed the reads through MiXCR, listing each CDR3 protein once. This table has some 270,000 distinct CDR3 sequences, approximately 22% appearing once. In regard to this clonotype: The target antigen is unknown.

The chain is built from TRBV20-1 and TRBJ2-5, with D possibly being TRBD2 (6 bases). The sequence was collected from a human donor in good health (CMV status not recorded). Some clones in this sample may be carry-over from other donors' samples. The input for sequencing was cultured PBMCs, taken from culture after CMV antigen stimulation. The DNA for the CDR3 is TGCAGTGCTGCGACTAGACAAGAGACCCAGTACTTC. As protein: CSAATRQETQYF.